This T cell receptor (beta chain) was captured by sequencing in a study of blood T cell repertoires in COVID-19. About the research overall: PBMCs, B-cell-depleted T cells, or T cells were the source of the cDNA or gDNA that made up the material.

Authors' methods: Estimation of nucleated cell counts relied on the amplification of reference gene primers. This table comes from immunoSEQ multiplex PCR, and its TCRdb copy is limited to in-frame clones, with some not included. That table supplies the V and J calls and clone size; D and trimming were determined from the DNA. There are 270,000 or so clones in the sample; 75% to 90% occur only once, and 2.5% to 3.5% lies in the top ten. This clone has only one observation. Germline loops: CDR1 SGHNT, CDR2 YYREEE (reference sequence). The trim removed 1 base at V and 7 bases at J, leaving 5 bases unmatched. This CDR3 spans 14 amino acids.

The TCR comes from a woman in her thirties with active or convalescent COVID-19. The chain carries TRBV5-4 and TRBJ1-2, with 9 bases identical to TRBD1. Sequenced input: peripheral blood. CDR3 in amino acids: CASSLTGGVGGYTF. As DNA, the CDR3 is TGTGCCAGCAGCTTGACAGGGGGCGTTGGTGGCTACACCTTC.